The source of this T cell receptor (beta chain) is a study of T cell responses to AZD1222 COVID-19 vaccine. About the study: Combined were second doses at about 4 or about 12 weeks. Whole-study results and caveats: Receipt of two AZD1222 doses was followed by a rise in Spike-specific TCR breadth and depth. It should be noted that donors were predominantly white British and more often female, and clonal diversity was possibly underestimated.

Points on this clone: Its specificity is unknown.

Trimming took 1 base from V and 5 from J, leaving 14 bases between them. CDR1 is KGHSY, CDR2 FQNENV, per germline. This CDR3 spans 15 amino acids. Method: immunoSEQ multiplex PCR; TCRdb's copy keeps in-frame clones and lacks some. The data contain more than 95,000 clones, around nine tenths of them singletons. The sequence was collected from an adult in good health. The starting material was peripheral blood, obtained on day 0 of AZD1222 vaccination. The V call is TRBV16, the J call TRBJ1-2, with TRBD1 as a possible D gene (5 bases). The CDR3 loop reads CASSQFRAIRYGYTF. DNA for the CDR3: TGTGCCAGCAGCCAATTCAGGGCCATCCGGTATGGCTACACCTTC.